These 18 T cell receptor beta chains were all obtained from the same sample, sequenced in a study of post-analysis software for immune sequencing data. Researchers reported that TCR beta cDNA libraries carried unique molecular identifiers. TCRdb redid the calling of the PCR reads with MiXCR, one entry per CDR3 protein. The data hold around 440,000 distinct CDR3 sequences, with 45% observed a single time. Study-level findings and limits: A handful of TRBV segments, including TRBV5-6, TRBV5-1 and TRBV20-1, were more frequent in patients than controls.

These receptors lack a known antigen. The sequencing sample was made of blood. The source of these receptors is a girl between 5 and 17 years old with multiple sclerosis.

Concerning this clonotype itself: This likely comes from a read error, as the CDR3 has no conserved phenylalanine or tryptophan at its end. The chain employs TRBV5-1 and TRBJ2-5; D may be TRBD2 (5 bases). The CDR3 is 18 amino acids. Trimming took off 4 bases at V and 4 bases at J, with 26 bases between the two ends. Germline loops: CDR1 SGHRS, CDR2 YFSETQ. The CDR3 DNA reads as TGCGCCAGCAGCCCCCTGGGCCCACGTCCCAGAGGGCGAGAGACCCAGTACGTC. It specifies CASSPLGPRPRGRETQYV.

A few counts support this clonotype. This sequence joins TRBV12-3 or TRBV12-4 and TRBJ2-1; TRBD1 agrees at 9 bases. The CDR3 spans 16 residues. V was clipped by 7 bases and J by 4 bases; unmatched bases: 11. Here the CDR3 reads CASIHGGTGMYNEQFF. CDR3 coding DNA: TGTGCCAGCATCCACGGCGGGACAGGGATGTACAATGAGCAGTTCTTC.

The chain uses TRBV7-9 and TRBJ2-6, with a tentative D call TRBD2 (6 bases). Germline CDR1 is SEHNR and CDR2 is FQNEAQ (reference sequence). V was clipped by 6 bases and J by 0 bases, with 18 bases between them. CDR3 size: 18 residues. The CDR3 DNA is TGTGCCAGCAGTGATACACTAGCCCAATACTCTGGGGCCAACGTCCTGACTTTC. Protein: CASSDTLAQYSGANVLTF. Filled out from reference TRBV7-9 and TRBJ2-6, the complete variable domain reads DTGVSQNPRHKITKRGQNVTFRCDPISEHNRLYWYRQTLGQGPEFLTYFQNEAQLEKSRLLSDRFSAERPKGSFSTLEIQRTEQGDSAMYLCASSDTLAQYSGANVLTFGAGSRLTVL.

Written as DNA, the CDR3 is TGCGCCAGCAGCCAAGGACTAGCGGGAGTTCAGCAGTTCTTC. Translated, it gives CASSQGLAGVQQFF. V gene TRBV4-3 combines with J gene TRBJ2-1, with 12 bases fitting TRBD2. CDR1 is LGHNA, CDR2 YSLEER, per germline. The CDR3 is 14 residues long. With 1 base clipped from V and 11 bases from J, the junction kept 3 bases outside the gene matches.

V is TRBV6-5 and J is TRBJ2-7, with 10 bases lining up with TRBD2. The germline CDR1 and CDR2 sequences are MNHEY and SVGAGI. The V and J ends lost 6 bases and 4 bases, in that order; junction bases with no gene match: 9. The CDR3 length is 15 residues. CDR3: CASRISGLAVYEQYF. DNA for the CDR3: TGTGCCAGCAGAATCTCCGGACTAGCGGTTTACGAGCAGTACTTC.

V is TRBV20-1 and J is TRBJ2-7; the D is unclear. The closer fit of TRBJ2-5 to the DNA end suggests the J call may be wrong. The V gene's germline CDR1 is DFQATT and CDR2 SNEGSKA (reference sequence). The CDR3 loop spans 11 amino acids. CDR3 DNA: TGCAGTGCAGTCATAGGCGAGACCCAGTACTTC. Translating gives CSAVIGETQYF.

This clonotype has just a few counts. The rearrangement joins TRBV29-1 to TRBJ2-2; 8 bases map to TRBD1. Germline trimming cut 6 bases from V and 2 bases from J; bases unmatched to any gene: 2. The CDR3 is made up of 13 amino acids. Per the germline V gene, CDR1 is SQVTM and CDR2 is ANQGSEA. CDR3 amino acids: CSVDRGNTGELFF. CDR3 nucleotide sequence: TGCAGCGTAGACAGGGGAAACACCGGGGAGCTGTTTTTT.

The chain employs TRBV12-3 or TRBV12-4 and TRBJ1-1; D not resolved. CDR3 length: 13 residues. Trimming removed 7 bases from V and 4 bases from J, with 13 bases in between. The CDR3 protein is CASISEGGTEAFF. For the CDR3, the DNA is TGTGCCAGCATATCCGAAGGAGGCACTGAAGCTTTCTTT.

This clonotype was counted between two and nine times. The chain recombines TRBV29-1 with TRBJ2-1; D possibly matches TRBD1 or TRBD2 (7 bases each). There are 12 residues in the CDR3. CDR1 and CDR2 (germline): SQVTM, ANQGSEA. V was shortened by 5 bases and J by 13 bases, with 18 bases between the two germline ends. The chain's CDR3 is CSVHKGAGAQFF. Written as DNA, the CDR3 is TGCAGCGTTCACAAGGGGGCGGGAGCCCAGTTCTTC.

This rearrangement joins TRBV25-1 to TRBJ2-1, with 7 bases aligning to TRBD1. V dropped 6 bases and J dropped 7; count of bases not matched to a gene: 12. Germline V gene lookup returns CDR1 MGHDK and CDR2 SYGVNS. This CDR3 region has 15 residues. CDR3 DNA sequence: TGTGCCAGCAGAGAACAGGGGATATCCGGTAATGAGCAGTTCTTC. Protein: CASREQGISGNEQFF.

This clonotype was seen a handful of times. The rearrangement links TRBV7-3 to TRBJ2-5, with 12 bases aligning to TRBD2. This CDR3 spans 15 amino acids. The V segment lost 2 bases and the J segment 4 bases; nucleotides outside the gene matches: 2. CDR1 is SGHTA, CDR2 FQGTGA, per germline. CDR3 sequence: CASSLLGLAGETQYF. In DNA form, the CDR3 reads TGTGCCAGCAGCTTATTGGGACTAGCGGGAGAGACCCAGTACTTC.

The chain joins TRBV4-2 to TRBJ2-1; TRBD1 aligns across 7 bases. CDR1 LGHNA and CDR2 YNFKEQ come from the germline V gene. This CDR3 contains 14 residues. The V and J ends lost 1 base and 10 bases, in that order; junction bases with no gene match: 7. CDR3 in amino acids: CASSQVDRDREQFF. The CDR3 coding sequence is TGTGCCAGCAGCCAAGTTGACAGGGACCGAGAGCAGTTCTTC.

The chain uses TRBV20-1 and TRBJ2-5; 12 bases are a match to TRBD2. The V gene end was trimmed by 6 bases and the J gene end by 4 bases; junction bases not matched to a gene: 9. CDR1 is DFQATT and CDR2 is SNEGSKA in the germline V gene (reference sequence). The CDR3 length is 15 residues. The CDR3 bases are TGCAGTGCCCTACTAGCGGGAGGAGGAGGAGAGACCCAGTACTTC. Its protein is CSALLAGGGGETQYF.

This clonotype has just a few counts. The CDR3 is CASTQDIFGYTF. The CDR3 nucleotides are TGTGCCAGCACCCAGGACATATTCGGCTACACCTTC. The rearrangement uses TRBV28 and TRBJ1-2; the D gene is possibly TRBD1 (5 bases). The CDR3 runs to 12 residues. Germline loops: CDR1 MDHEN, CDR2 SYDVKM. V lost 7 bases, J lost 8 bases, and 14 bases lay in between.

This clonotype was counted ten times or more. CDR3 loop: CASSFPGGPAKNIQYF. DNA for the CDR3: TGTGCCAGCAGCTTTCCGGGAGGCCCTGCCAAAAACATTCAGTACTTC. The V and J genes are TRBV5-5 and TRBJ2-4; the match to TRBD2 covers 7 bases. Looked up from germline, CDR1 is SGHKS and CDR2 is YYEKEE (reference sequence). The CDR3 is 16 amino acids. The V segment lost 2 bases and the J segment 1 base; nucleotides outside the gene matches: 6.

The V and J genes are TRBV15 and TRBJ2-5; 9 bases agree with TRBD1. This CDR3 comprises 16 residues. The germline V gene encodes CDR1 LNHNV and CDR2 YYDKDF (reference sequence). V was clipped by 4 bases and J by 11 bases; unmatched bases: 17. Here the CDR3 reads CATSTPRGQGVYGQYF. The DNA of the CDR3 is TGTGCCACCAGCACCCCCAGGGGACAGGGAGTGTACGGGCAGTACTTC.

The gene calls are TRBV6-6 and TRBJ2-1; the match to TRBD2 covers 10 bases. The trim removed 6 bases at V and 6 bases at J, leaving 14 bases unmatched. Germline V gene sequence: CDR1 MNHNY, CDR2 SVGAGI (reference sequence). This CDR3 region has 17 residues. CDR3 sequence (DNA): TGTGCCAGCAGACGAATAACCGGGACTAGCGCATCCAATGAGCAGTTCTTC. Translating it yields CASRRITGTSASNEQFF.

Comment on this clonotype: Germline and junction disagree at one end, which may indicate a read error. This chain uses TRBV7-7 with TRBJ2-3, with 9 bases fitting TRBD2. The germline V gene has CDR1 SSHAT and CDR2 FNYEAQ (reference sequence). There are 18 residues in the CDR3. This CDR3 is CASSLDVLAGHSTDTQYF. The CDR3 DNA follows: TGTGCTAGCAGCTTAGACGTTCTAGCGGGGCATAGCACAGATACGCAGTATTTT. The complete variable domain, with remaining parts taken from reference TRBV7-7 and TRBJ2-3, reads GAGVSQSPRYKVTKRGQDVTLRCDPISSHATLYWYQQALGQGPEFLTYFNYEAQPDKSGLPSDRFSAERPEGSISTLTIQRTEQRDSAMYRCASSLDVLAGHSTDTQYFGPGTRLTVL.